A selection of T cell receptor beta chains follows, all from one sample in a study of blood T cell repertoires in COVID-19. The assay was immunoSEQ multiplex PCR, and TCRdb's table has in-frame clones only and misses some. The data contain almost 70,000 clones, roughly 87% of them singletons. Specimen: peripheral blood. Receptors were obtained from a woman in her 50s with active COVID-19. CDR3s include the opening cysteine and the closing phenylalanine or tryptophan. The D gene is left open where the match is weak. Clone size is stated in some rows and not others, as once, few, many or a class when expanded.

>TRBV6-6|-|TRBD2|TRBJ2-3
CASSSGLAGAVSQYF
TGTGCCAGCAGTTCGGGACTAGCGGGAGCTGTATCGCAGTATTTT
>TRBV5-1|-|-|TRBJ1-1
CASSLKEEGGTEAFF
TGCGCCAGCAGCTTGAAAGAGGAGGGAGGCACTGAAGCTTTCTTT
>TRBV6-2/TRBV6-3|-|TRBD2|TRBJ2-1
CASSYGWGTSGRSSYNEQFF
TGTGCCAGCAGTTACGGGTGGGGGACTAGCGGGAGGAGCTCCTACAATGAGCAGTTCTTC
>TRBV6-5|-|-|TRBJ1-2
CASSFLQGSYGYTF
TGTGCCAGCAGTTTCCTACAGGGTTCCTATGGCTACACCTTC
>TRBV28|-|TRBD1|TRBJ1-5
CASSLLGQINQPQHF
TGTGCCAGCAGTTTGTTGGGACAGATTAATCAGCCCCAGCATTTT
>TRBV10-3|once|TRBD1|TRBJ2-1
CAISESRQGNEQFF
TGTGCCATCAGTGAGTCGAGACAGGGGAATGAGCAGTTCTTC
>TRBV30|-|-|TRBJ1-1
CAWSVGRVNTEAFF
TGTGCCTGGAGTGTGGGCAGGGTCAACACTGAAGCTTTCTTT
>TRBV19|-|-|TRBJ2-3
CASNGPGTSTDTQYF
TGTGCCAGTAACGGACCCGGGACTAGCACAGATACGCAGTATTTT
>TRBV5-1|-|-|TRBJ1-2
CASSADLTYGYTF
TGCGCCAGCAGCGCGGACTTGACCTATGGCTACACCTTC
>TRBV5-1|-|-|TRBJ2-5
CASSLNGQGETQYF
TGCGCCAGCAGCTTGAACGGTCAGGGAGAGACCCAGTACTTC
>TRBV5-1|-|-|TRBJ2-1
CASSLYRQGRGGDEQFF
TGCGCCAGCAGCTTGTACAGGCAGGGGAGGGGTGGCGATGAGCAGTTCTTC
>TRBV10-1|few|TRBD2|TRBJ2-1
CASRDTSGRCIYEQFF
TGCGCCAGCAGGGACACTAGCGGGAGATGCATATATGAGCAGTTCTTC
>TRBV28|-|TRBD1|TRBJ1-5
CASTVQGYQPQHF
TGTGCCAGCACGGTACAGGGGTATCAGCCCCAGCATTTT
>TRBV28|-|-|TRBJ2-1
CASSFRGSSYNEQFF
TGTGCCAGCAGTTTCCGCGGAAGCTCCTACAATGAGCAGTTCTTC
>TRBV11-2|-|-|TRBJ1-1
CASSLTYTEAFF
TGTGCCAGCAGCTTAACATACACTGAAGCTTTCTTT
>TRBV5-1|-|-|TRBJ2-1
CASGTNLGTAGNEQFF
TGCGCCAGCGGGACCAATCTAGGGACGGCGGGGAATGAGCAGTTCTTC
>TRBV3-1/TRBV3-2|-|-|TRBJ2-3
CASSQGPATDTQYF
TGTGCCAGCAGCCAAGGTCCAGCGACAGATACGCAGTATTTT
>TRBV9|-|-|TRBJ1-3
CASSADSPYGNTIYF
TGTGCCAGCAGCGCCGACAGTCCGTACGGAAACACCATATATTTT
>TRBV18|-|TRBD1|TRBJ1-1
CASSPPTGQGGPEAFF
TGTGCCAGCTCACCACCGACGGGGCAGGGGGGCCCTGAAGCTTTCTTT
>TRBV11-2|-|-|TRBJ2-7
CASSLDSLGGRPYEQYF
TGTGCCAGCAGCTTAGATTCCCTCGGCGGCAGACCCTACGAGCAGTACTTC
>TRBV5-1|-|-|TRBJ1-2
CASSLGGTITYGYTF
TGCGCCAGCAGCTTGGGGGGCACGATAACCTATGGCTACACCTTC
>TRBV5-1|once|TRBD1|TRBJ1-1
CASSLFGTVNTEAFF
TGCGCCAGCAGCTTGTTCGGGACAGTGAACACTGAAGCTTTCTTT
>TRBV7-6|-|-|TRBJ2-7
CASSLGTSTYEQYF
TGTGCCAGCAGTTTAGGGACTTCCACTTACGAGCAGTACTTC
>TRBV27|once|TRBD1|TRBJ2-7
CASSFGRGNSYEQYF
TGTGCCAGCAGTTTTGGCAGGGGGAATTCCTACGAGCAGTACTTC
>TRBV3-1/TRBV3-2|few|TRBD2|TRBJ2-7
CASSHRTSGSGEQYF
TGTGCCAGCAGCCATAGGACTAGCGGGTCAGGCGAGCAGTACTTC
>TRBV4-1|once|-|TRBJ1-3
CASSPISSGNTIYF
TGCGCCAGCAGCCCCATTAGCTCTGGAAACACCATATATTTT
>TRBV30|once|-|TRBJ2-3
CAWSRGSADTQYF
TGTGCCTGGAGCCGGGGGAGCGCAGATACGCAGTATTTT
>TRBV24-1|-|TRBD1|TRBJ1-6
CATSDGNRGENSPLHF
TGTGCCACCAGTGACGGCAACAGGGGGGAGAATTCACCCCTCCACTTT
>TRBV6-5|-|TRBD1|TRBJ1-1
CASRINGQGNTEAFF
TGTGCCAGCAGGATCAATGGACAGGGCAACACTGAAGCTTTCTTT
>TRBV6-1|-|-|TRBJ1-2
CASSDNRNYGYTF
TGTGCCAGCAGTGATAACAGGAACTATGGCTACACCTTC
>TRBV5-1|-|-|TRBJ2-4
CASSLGSGRTKNIQYF
TGCGCCAGCAGCTTAGGCTCCGGGAGAACCAAAAACATTCAGTACTTC
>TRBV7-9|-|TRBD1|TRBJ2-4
CASSLEGQLAKNIQYF
TGTGCCAGCAGCTTAGAGGGACAGCTAGCCAAAAACATTCAGTACTTC
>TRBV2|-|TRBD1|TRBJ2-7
CASRGTGVSYEQYF
TGTGCCAGCAGAGGGACAGGGGTCTCCTACGAGCAGTACTTC
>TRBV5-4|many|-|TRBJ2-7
CASSLDAGPYEQYF
TGTGCCAGCAGCTTGGATGCAGGGCCCTACGAGCAGTACTTC
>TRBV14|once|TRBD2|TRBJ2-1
CASSQVLAGDYEQFF
TGTGCCAGCAGCCAGGTATTAGCGGGAGACTATGAGCAGTTCTTC
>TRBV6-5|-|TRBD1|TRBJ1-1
CASRTSGGLNTEAFF
TGTGCCAGCAGGACCTCAGGGGGTCTGAACACTGAAGCTTTCTTT
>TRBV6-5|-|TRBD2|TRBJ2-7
CASSPSGSSYEQYF
TGTGCCAGCAGTCCTAGCGGGAGTTCCTACGAGCAGTACTTC
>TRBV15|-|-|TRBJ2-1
CATSRIVADEQFF
TGTGCCACCAGCAGGATCGTGGCGGATGAGCAGTTCTTC
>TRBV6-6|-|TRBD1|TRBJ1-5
CASSTTDRGRPQPQHF
TGTGCCAGCAGTACCACCGACAGGGGGCGTCCTCAGCCCCAGCATTTT
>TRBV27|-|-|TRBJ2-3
CASSSIPSWTSTDTQYF
TGTGCCAGCAGTTCAATCCCCTCTTGGACTAGCACAGATACGCAGTATTTT
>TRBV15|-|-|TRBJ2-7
CATSRVRELPYEQYF
TGTGCCACCAGCAGAGTCCGGGAACTCCCCTACGAGCAGTACTTC
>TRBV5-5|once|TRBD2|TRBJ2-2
CASSFGAGDTGELFF
TGTGCCAGCAGCTTTGGAGCGGGAGACACCGGGGAGCTGTTTTTT
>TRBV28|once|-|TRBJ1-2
CASSTTGYYGYTF
TGTGCCAGCAGTACCACGGGGTACTATGGCTACACCTTC
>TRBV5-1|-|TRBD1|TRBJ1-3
CASRTGIGNTIYF
TGCGCCAGCAGGACAGGGATTGGAAACACCATATATTTT
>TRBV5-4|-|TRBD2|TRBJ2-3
CASSLPLAGVDTQYF
TGTGCCAGCAGCTTGCCCCTAGCGGGAGTAGATACGCAGTATTTT
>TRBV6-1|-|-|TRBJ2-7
CASSDPFGSNMYEQYF
TGTGCCAGCAGTGACCCCTTCGGGAGTAATATGTACGAGCAGTACTTC
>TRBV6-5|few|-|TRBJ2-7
CASSYDRTSLVQYF
TGTGCCAGCAGTTATGACAGGACCAGTTTAGTGCAGTACTTC
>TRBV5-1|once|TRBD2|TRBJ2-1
CASSLGLAGGSEQFF
TGCGCCAGCAGCTTGGGACTAGCGGGAGGTTCTGAGCAGTTCTTC